Shown below are 8 T cell receptor beta chains from a single sample sequenced in a study of T cell changes during pregnancy in multiple sclerosis. Generated by immunoSEQ multiplex PCR, the TCRdb table keeps only in-frame clones and is missing some. The data contain approximately 40,000 clones, 85% to 95% of them singletons. The sequences come from CD4+ T cells from peripheral blood mononuclear cells, collected before pregnancy. These TCRs come from a female donor with multiple sclerosis, enrolled in a pregnancy study.

This clone appeared a few times. V and J are TRBV6-5 and TRBJ2-7; 8 nucleotides align to TRBD2. With V trimmed by 5 bases and J by 5 bases, 8 bases remained unmatched. The CDR3 length is 14 residues. Germline V gene sequence: CDR1 MNHEY, CDR2 SVGAGI. The CDR3 DNA reads as TGTGCCAGCAGTATCAGCGGGAGCGGGAACGAGCAGTACTTC. Translation: CASSISGSGNEQYF.

The gene calls are TRBV5-1 and TRBJ2-7; tentative D call: TRBD1 (6 bases). The length of the CDR3 is 17 residues. Germline CDR1 is SGHRS and CDR2 is YFSETQ. Trimming cost V 1 base and J 5 bases, with 22 bases left between them. The CDR3 here is CASSLLGSGVRVDEQYF. The CDR3 DNA follows: TGCGCCAGCAGCTTGCTTGGTTCAGGGGTGAGGGTGGACGAGCAGTACTTC. The variable domain in full, with the rest retrieved from reference TRBV5-1 and TRBJ2-7, is KAGVTQTPRYLIKTRGQQVTLSCSPISGHRSVSWYQQTPGQGLQFLFEYFSETQRNKGNFPGRFSGRQFSNSRSEMNVSTLELGDSALYLCASSLLGSGVRVDEQYFGPGTRLTVT.

This sequence joins TRBV2 and TRBJ2-5; 10 bases match TRBD1. The CDR3 loop spans 17 amino acids. CDR1 SNHLY and CDR2 FYNNEI come from the germline V gene. Trimming cost V 2 bases and J 5 bases; bases outside gene matches: 11. The CDR3 is CASSETPGQGFGETQYF. The CDR3 nucleotides read TGTGCCAGCAGTGAAACCCCGGGACAGGGGTTCGGGGAGACCCAGTACTTC.

The J gene is TRBJ2-3, the V gene TRBV11-1; no reliable D call. With 6 bases removed from V and 1 base from J, the gap between germline ends came to 11 bases. Germline assignment: CDR1 SGHAT and CDR2 FQDESV (reference sequence). CDR3 size: 14 residues. CDR3 in amino acids: CASSFIRGTDTQYF. CDR3 nucleotide sequence: TGTGCCAGCAGTTTTATCCGAGGCACAGATACGCAGTATTTT.

Here the CDR3 DNA reads TGTGCCAGCAGGTTACACCTCACAGGGGATGCTTTCTTT. Protein product: CASRLHLTGDAFF. The chain carries TRBV7-6 and TRBJ1-1; 7 nucleotides match TRBD1. The CDR3 sequence is 13 residues long. CDR1 is SGHVS, CDR2 FNYEAQ, per germline. With 6 bases clipped from V and 11 bases from J, the junction kept 12 bases outside the gene matches.

This chain joins TRBV6-5 and TRBJ1-1, with 9 nucleotides matching TRBD1. CDR1 MNHEY and CDR2 SVGAGI come from the germline V gene. This CDR3 is 14 amino acids long. Unmatched junction bases numbered 10, after V lost 4 bases and J lost 10 bases. Written as DNA, the CDR3 is TGTGCCAGCAGTTCCTCGTTCGGACAGGGGCGAGCTTTCTTT. This sequence encodes CASSSSFGQGRAFF.

The rearrangement links TRBV5-1 to TRBJ2-3; TRBD2 aligns across 11 bases. V was pared by 7 bases and J by 7 bases, with 8 bases of the junction left unmatched. CDR1 is SGHRS, CDR2 YFSETQ, per germline. This CDR3 comprises 14 residues. In DNA, the CDR3 is TGCGCCAGCGATAGCGGGAGGGCCTCAAATACGCAGTATTTT. It codes for CASDSGRASNTQYF.

The chain uses TRBV14 and TRBJ2-3, with unresolved D. The CDR3 loop spans 13 amino acids. V was trimmed by 4 bases and J by 8 bases, leaving 13 bases between them. Germline lookup yields CDR1 SGHDN and CDR2 FVKESK. CDR3: CASSPLPLATQYF. The CDR3 coding sequence is TGTGCCAGCAGCCCCCTCCCGTTAGCTACGCAGTATTTT.